The entry that follows covers one T cell receptor beta chain sequence. Its antigen is currently unknown. Each TRB cDNA library was prepared by 5' RACE (with UMI labels). TCRdb reprocessed the 5' RACE reads and stores each CDR3 protein as one record, lacking DNA. The sample table sets out 120,000 or so distinct CDR3 sequences. CD45RO-CCR7+CD27+CD95- characterized naive CD8+ T cells. The sample belongs to a study of CXCR3-negative and CXCR3-positive naive CD8 T cells. The study, taken as a whole, reports: Compared with CXCR3-negative naive cells, CXCR3-positive naive cells showed more hydrophobic TRB CDR3s.

The CDR3 has 13 amino acids. This TCR was recovered from a human donor in good health. Some clones in this sample may be carry-over from other donors' samples. V usage is TRBV12-3 or TRBV12-4 and J usage is TRBJ2-1; the TCRdb call, TRBD2, lacks DNA for checking. The material sequenced was naive CXCR3+ CD8+ T cells from blood. Noted subset: CD45RO-CCR7+CD27+CD95- naive CD8+ T cells expressing CXCR3 (TNR3+). The CDR3 loop is CASSSGLNNEQFF.